These 4 T cell receptor beta chains came from one sample sequenced in a study of shared clonotypes between healthy human individuals. Clones were sequenced by immunoSEQ multiplex PCR, and TCRdb holds only the in-frame ones, with some missing. The sample records around 700,000 clones, 72% being singletons. Input material: memory CD4+ T cells sorted from blood. Subset: CD45RA-negative fraction. Receptors originate from a woman younger than 45 in good health.

The chain joins TRBV5-1 to TRBJ1-5; a weak D match, TRBD1 (5 bases). The V gene's germline CDR1 is SGHRS and CDR2 YFSETQ. V dropped 0 bases and J dropped 6 bases, with 10 bases sitting between them. The CDR3 runs 14 residues. Here the CDR3 DNA reads TGCGCCAGCAGCTTGGGAGGGGTCGGTCAGCCCCAGCATTTT. This gives the protein CASSLGGVGQPQHF.

The DNA of the CDR3 is TGTGCCAGCAGCCAAGATAGACGGGATAACTATGGCTACACCTTC. It yields the protein CASSQDRRDNYGYTF. J is TRBJ1-2 and V is TRBV4-2; no firm D call. The CDR3 sequence is 15 residues long. The germline V gene has CDR1 LGHNA and CDR2 YNFKEQ. The germline V and J ends were trimmed by 0 bases and 1 base, with 9 bases remaining between them.

The chain recombines TRBV27 with TRBJ2-7, with 8 bases identical to TRBD2. Losses at the gene ends were 10 bases for V and 2 bases for J; bases not matched to a gene: 10. This CDR3 is 14 amino acids long. Germline V gives CDR1 MNHEY, CDR2 SMNVEV (reference sequence). CDR3 residues: CAISNSGDPYEQYF. In DNA form, the CDR3 reads TGTGCCATCTCTAATAGCGGGGACCCCTACGAGCAGTACTTC.

The chain is built from TRBV11-2 and TRBJ1-3; D remains ambiguous. This CDR3 comprises 14 residues. The V and J ends lost 3 bases and 2 bases respectively, with 8 bases between them. From germline, CDR1 is SGHAT and CDR2 FQNNGV. The CDR3 DNA reads as TGTGCCAGCAGCTTTCGGTCGGCTGGAAACACCATATATTTT. Translated: CASSFRSAGNTIYF.